This T cell receptor (beta chain) was documented in a study of blood T cell repertoires in COVID-19. Study-wide background: COVID-19 samples, acute and convalescent, were from the United States, Italy and Spain. T cells, B-cell-depleted T cells, or PBMCs supplied cDNA or gDNA.

The CDR3 consists of 15 residues. V was clipped by 0 bases and J by 1 base, with 10 bases between them. Per germline, CDR1 SGHRS and CDR2 YFSETQ. Original handling: Reference gene primer amplification gave nucleated cell count estimates. Clones were sequenced by immunoSEQ multiplex PCR, and TCRdb holds only the in-frame ones, with some missing. V, J and clone size are taken as reported in that table, and D and trimming were inferred from the DNA itself. The table records a few hundred thousand clones, under 90% of them present only once. The sequencing input was peripheral blood. This TCR derives from a woman aged 40 to 50 who had recovered from COVID-19. The rearrangement joins TRBV5-1 to TRBJ2-5, with D perhaps matching TRBD1 (6 bases). Here the CDR3 reads CASSLATGPQETQYF. As DNA, the CDR3 is TGCGCCAGCAGCTTGGCCACAGGGCCCCAAGAGACCCAGTACTTC.